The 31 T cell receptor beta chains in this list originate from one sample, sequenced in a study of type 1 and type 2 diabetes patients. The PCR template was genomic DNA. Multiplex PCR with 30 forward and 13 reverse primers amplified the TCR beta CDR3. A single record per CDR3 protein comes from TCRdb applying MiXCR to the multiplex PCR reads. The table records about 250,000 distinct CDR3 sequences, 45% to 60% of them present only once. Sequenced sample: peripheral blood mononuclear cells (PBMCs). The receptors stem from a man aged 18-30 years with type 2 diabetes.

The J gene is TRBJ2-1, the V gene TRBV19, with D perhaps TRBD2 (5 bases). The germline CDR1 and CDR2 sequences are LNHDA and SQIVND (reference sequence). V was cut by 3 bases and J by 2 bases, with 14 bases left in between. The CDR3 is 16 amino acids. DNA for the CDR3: TGTGCCAGTAGTATTGGGTATCAGCGGACCTACAATGAGCAGTTCTTC. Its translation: CASSIGYQRTYNEQFF.

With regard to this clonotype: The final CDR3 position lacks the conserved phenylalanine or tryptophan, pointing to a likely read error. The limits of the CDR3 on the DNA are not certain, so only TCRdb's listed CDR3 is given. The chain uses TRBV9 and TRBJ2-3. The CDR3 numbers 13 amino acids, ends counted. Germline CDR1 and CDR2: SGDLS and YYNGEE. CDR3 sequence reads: CASSVEYTDTQCL.

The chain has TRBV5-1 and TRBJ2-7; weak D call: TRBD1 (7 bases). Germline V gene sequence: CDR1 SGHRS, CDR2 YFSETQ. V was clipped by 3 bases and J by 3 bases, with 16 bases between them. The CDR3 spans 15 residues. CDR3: CASSSGGFVDYEQYF. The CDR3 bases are TGCGCCAGCAGCTCAGGGGGGTTTGTTGACTACGAGCAGTACTTC.

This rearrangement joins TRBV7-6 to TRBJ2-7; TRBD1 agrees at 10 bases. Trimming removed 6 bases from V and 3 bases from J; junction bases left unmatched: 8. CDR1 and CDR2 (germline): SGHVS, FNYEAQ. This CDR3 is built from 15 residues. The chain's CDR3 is CASRSSGTGDYEQYF. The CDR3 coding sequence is TGTGCCAGCAGATCATCCGGGACAGGGGACTACGAGCAGTACTTC.

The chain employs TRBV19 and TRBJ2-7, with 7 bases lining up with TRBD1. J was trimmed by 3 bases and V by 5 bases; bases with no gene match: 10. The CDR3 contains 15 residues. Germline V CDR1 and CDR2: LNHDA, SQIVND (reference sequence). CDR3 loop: CASSETGTEGYEQYF. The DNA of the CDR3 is TGTGCCAGTAGTGAAACCGGGACAGAGGGCTACGAGCAGTACTTC.

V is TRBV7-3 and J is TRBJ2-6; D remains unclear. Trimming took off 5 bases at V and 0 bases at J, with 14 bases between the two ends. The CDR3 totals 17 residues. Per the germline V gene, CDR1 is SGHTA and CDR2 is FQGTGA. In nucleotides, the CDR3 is TGTGCCAGCAGCCCAACGGCTTTGAGCTCTGGGGCCAACGTCCTGACTTTC. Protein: CASSPTALSSGANVLTF.

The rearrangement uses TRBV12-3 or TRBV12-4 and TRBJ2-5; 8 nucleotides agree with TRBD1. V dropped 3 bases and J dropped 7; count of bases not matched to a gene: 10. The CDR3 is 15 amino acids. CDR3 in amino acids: CASSFGPGGSGTQYF. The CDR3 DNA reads TGTGCCAGCAGTTTTGGGCCAGGGGGCAGCGGGACCCAGTACTTC.

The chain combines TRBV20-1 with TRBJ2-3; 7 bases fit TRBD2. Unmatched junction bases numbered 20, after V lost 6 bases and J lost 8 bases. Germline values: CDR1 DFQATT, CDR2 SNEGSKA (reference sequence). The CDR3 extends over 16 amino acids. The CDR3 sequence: CSAKAPPSGRRGTQYF. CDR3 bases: TGCAGTGCCAAAGCGCCCCCTAGCGGAAGGCGGGGTACGCAGTATTTT.

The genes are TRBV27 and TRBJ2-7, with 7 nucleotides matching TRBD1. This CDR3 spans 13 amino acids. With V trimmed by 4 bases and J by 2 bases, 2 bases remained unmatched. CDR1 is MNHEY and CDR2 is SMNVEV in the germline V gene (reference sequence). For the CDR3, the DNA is TGTGCCAGCAGTTGGGGACAGACCTACGAGCAGTACTTC. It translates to CASSWGQTYEQYF.

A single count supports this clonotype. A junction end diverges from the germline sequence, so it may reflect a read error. Written as DNA, the CDR3 is TGTGCCAGTGCGGACTCCTATAATTCACCCCCCCACTTT. Amino acids: CASADSYNSPPHF. The gene calls are TRBV19 and TRBJ1-6; D gene unclear. Germline assignment: CDR1 LNHDA and CDR2 SQIVND (reference sequence). The CDR3 is 13 residues long.

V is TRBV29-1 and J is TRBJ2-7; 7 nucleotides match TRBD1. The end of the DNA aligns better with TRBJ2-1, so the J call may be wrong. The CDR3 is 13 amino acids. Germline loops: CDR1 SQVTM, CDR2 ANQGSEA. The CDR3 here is CSVPGQTYNEQFF. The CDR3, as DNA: TGCAGCGTACCGGGACAGACTTACAATGAGCAGTTCTTC.

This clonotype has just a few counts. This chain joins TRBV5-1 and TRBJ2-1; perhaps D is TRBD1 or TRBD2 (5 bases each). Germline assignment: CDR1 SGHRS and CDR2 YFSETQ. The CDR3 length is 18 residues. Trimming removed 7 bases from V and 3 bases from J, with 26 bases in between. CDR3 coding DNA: TGCGCCAGCGCCGATCCTTTCGGGACGACATCCAACTACAATGAGCAGTTCTTC. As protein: CASADPFGTTSNYNEQFF.

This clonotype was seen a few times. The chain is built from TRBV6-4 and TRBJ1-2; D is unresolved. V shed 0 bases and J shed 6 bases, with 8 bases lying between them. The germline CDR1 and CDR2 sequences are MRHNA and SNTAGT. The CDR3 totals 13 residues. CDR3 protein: CASSDSRGNGYTF. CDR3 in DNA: TGTGCCAGCAGTGACTCAAGAGGGAATGGCTACACCTTC.

CDR3 sequence: CASSLRGGLNTEAFF. CDR3 bases: TGCGCCAGCAGCTTGAGAGGGGGCCTGAACACTGAAGCTTTCTTT. The chain is built from TRBV5-1 and TRBJ1-1, with 7 bases fitting TRBD1. Germline CDR1 and CDR2: SGHRS and YFSETQ. There are 15 residues in the CDR3. The V gene end was trimmed by 1 base and the J gene end by 0 bases; junction bases not matched to a gene: 3.

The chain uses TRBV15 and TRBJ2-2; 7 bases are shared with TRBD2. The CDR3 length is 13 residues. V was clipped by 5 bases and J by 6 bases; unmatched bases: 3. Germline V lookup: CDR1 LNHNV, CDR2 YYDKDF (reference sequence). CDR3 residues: CATSARESGELFF. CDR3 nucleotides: TGTGCCACCAGCGCGCGGGAGTCCGGGGAGCTGTTTTTT.

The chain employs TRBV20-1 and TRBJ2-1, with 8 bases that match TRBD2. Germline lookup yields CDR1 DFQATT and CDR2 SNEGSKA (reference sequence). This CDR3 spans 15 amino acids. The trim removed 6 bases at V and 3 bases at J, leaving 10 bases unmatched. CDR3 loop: CSASEREGVYNEQFF. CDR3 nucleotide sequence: TGCAGTGCCAGCGAACGGGAGGGGGTCTACAATGAGCAGTTCTTC.

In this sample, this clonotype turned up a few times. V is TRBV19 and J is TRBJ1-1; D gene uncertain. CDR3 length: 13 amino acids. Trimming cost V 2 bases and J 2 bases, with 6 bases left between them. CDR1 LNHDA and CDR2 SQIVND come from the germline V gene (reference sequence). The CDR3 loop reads CASSIMGNTEAFF. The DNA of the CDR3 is TGTGCCAGTAGTATAATGGGAAACACTGAAGCTTTCTTT.

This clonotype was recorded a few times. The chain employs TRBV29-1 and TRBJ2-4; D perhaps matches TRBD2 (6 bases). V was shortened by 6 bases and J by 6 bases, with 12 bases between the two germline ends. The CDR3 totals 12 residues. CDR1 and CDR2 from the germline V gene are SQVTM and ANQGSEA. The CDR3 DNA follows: TGCAGCGTGTTCCAGGGAGGAAACATTCAGTACTTC. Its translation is CSVFQGGNIQYF.

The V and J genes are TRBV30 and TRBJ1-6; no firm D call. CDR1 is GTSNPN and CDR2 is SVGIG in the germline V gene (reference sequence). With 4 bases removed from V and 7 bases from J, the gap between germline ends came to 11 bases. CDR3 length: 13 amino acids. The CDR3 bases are TGTGCCTGGACATCATCCAGGAATTCACCCCTCCACTTT. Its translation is CAWTSSRNSPLHF.

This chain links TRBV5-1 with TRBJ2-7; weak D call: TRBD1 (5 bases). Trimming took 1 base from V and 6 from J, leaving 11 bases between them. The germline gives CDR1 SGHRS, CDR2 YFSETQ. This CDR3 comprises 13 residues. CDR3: CASSLQGNGEQYF. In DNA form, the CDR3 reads TGCGCCAGCAGCTTGCAGGGAAATGGCGAGCAGTACTTC.

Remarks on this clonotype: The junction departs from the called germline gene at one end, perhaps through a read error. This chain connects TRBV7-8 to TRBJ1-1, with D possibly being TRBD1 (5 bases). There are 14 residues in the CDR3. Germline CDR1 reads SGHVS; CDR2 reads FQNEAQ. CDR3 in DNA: TGTGCCAGCAGCTTAGTGAAGTGGGGCACTGAAGCTACCTTT. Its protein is CASSLVKWGTEATF. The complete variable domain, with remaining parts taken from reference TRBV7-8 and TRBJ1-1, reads GAGVSQSPRYKVAKRGQDVALRCDPISGHVSLFWYQQALGQGPEFLTYFQNEAQLDKSGLPSDRFFAERPEGSVSTLKIQRTQQEDSAVYLCASSLVKWGTEATFGQGTRLTVV.

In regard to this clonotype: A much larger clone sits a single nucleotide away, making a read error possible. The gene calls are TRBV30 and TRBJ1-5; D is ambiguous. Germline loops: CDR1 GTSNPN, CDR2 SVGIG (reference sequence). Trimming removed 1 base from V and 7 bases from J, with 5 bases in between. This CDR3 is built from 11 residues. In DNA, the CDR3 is TGTGCCTGGAGTGCACGCCAGCCCCAGCATTTT. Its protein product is CAWSARQPQHF.

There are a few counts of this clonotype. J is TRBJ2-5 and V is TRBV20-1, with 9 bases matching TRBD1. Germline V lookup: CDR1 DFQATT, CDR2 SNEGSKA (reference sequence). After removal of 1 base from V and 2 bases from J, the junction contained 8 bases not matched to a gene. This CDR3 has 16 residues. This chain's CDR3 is CSARGLQGATQETQYF. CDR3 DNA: TGCAGTGCTAGAGGTCTACAGGGGGCGACACAAGAGACCCAGTACTTC.

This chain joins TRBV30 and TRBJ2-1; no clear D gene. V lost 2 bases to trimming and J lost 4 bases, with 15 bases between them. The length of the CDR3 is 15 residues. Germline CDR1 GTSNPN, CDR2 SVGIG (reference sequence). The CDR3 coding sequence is TGTGCCTGGAGTTTTAAACATAATTCTTACAATGAGCAGTTCTTC. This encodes CAWSFKHNSYNEQFF.

The CDR3 protein is CASSETRGYTDTQYF. The DNA of the CDR3 is TGCGCCAGCAGTGAGACCAGGGGTTACACAGATACGCAGTATTTT. The V gene is TRBV10-2, the J gene TRBJ2-3, with D tentatively TRBD1 (6 bases). Germline CDR1 is WSHSY and CDR2 is SAAADI. This CDR3 is 15 amino acids long. Trimming took 2 bases from V and 2 from J, leaving 11 bases between them.

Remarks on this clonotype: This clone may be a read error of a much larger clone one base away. The CDR3 protein is CAWAPRAGVIRSEAFF. The CDR3 coding sequence is TGTGCCTGGGCCCCCAGGGCAGGCGTAATCCGTTCTGAAGCTTTCTTT. The chain is built from TRBV30 and TRBJ1-1; a possible D gene is TRBD1 (5 bases). Trimming removed 5 bases from V and 6 bases from J, with 25 bases in between. The length of the CDR3 is 16 residues. Germline CDR1 GTSNPN, CDR2 SVGIG (reference sequence).

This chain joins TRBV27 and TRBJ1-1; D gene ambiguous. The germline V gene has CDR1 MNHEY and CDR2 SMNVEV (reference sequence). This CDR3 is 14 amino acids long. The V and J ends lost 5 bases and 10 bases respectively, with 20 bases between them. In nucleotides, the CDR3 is TGTGCCAGCAGTGATTTAGAGTGGGGATTCGGAGCTTTCTTT. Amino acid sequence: CASSDLEWGFGAFF.

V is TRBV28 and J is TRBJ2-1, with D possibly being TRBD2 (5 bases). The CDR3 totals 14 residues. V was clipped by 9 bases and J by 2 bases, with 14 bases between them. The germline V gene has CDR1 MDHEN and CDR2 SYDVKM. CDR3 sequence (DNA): TGTGCCAGTAGGGTTCGGGGTCCCTACAATGAGCAGTTCTTC. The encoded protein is CASRVRGPYNEQFF.

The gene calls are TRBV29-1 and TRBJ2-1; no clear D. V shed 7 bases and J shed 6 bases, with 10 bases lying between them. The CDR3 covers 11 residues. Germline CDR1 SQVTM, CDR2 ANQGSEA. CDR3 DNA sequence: TGCAGCGCAGACTGGGTCAATGAGCAGTTCTTC. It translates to CSADWVNEQFF.

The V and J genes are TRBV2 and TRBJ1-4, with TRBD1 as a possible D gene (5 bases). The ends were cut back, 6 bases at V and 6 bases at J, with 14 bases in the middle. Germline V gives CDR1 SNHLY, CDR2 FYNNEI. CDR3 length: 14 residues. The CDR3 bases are TGTGCCAGCAGCTTTGGGCAGGGAGATGAAAAACTGTTTTTT. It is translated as CASSFGQGDEKLFF.

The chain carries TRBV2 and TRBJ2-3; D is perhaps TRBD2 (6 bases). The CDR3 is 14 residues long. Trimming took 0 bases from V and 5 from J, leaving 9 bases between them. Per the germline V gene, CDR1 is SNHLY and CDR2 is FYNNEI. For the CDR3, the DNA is TGTGCCAGCAGTGAAGCGGTGGGGGGAGATACGCAGTATTTT. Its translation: CASSEAVGGDTQYF.